Listed below are T cell receptor beta chains from one sample, sequenced in a study of blood T cell repertoires in COVID-19. Measured with immunoSEQ multiplex PCR; TCRdb has only the in-frame clones, and not every one. This sample has roughly 70,000 clones, with roughly four fifths found just once. The source material was peripheral blood. The source of these receptors is a man between 60 and 75 years old with COVID-19, enrolled during active disease. Both conserved end residues are part of each CDR3. The D gene is left open where the match is weak. Part of the rows lack a size; the others show once, few, many or a class for expanded clones.

>.|TRBV14|.|TRBJ2-2
CASSLRAGELFF
TGTGCCAGCAGCCTGAGGGCCGGGGAGCTGTTTTTT
>.|TRBV3-1/TRBV3-2|.|TRBJ1-6
CASSHRESKGPLHF
TGTGCCAGCAGTCACAGGGAATCTAAGGGGCCCCTCCACTTT
>TRBD1|TRBV5-1|.|TRBJ2-5
CASSLTGTGGQETQYF
TGCGCCAGCAGCCTAACCGGGACAGGGGGCCAAGAGACCCAGTACTTC
>.|TRBV6-5|.|TRBJ2-5
CASTPQANIVGTQYF
TGTGCCAGCACCCCACAGGCCAATATCGTAGGGACCCAGTACTTC
>.|TRBV19|.|TRBJ1-2
CASNREKGANYGYTF
TGTGCCAGTAATCGGGAAAAAGGAGCTAACTATGGCTACACCTTC
>.|TRBV7-2|.|TRBJ1-5
CASSLERDQPQHF
TGTGCCAGCAGCTTAGAGAGGGATCAGCCCCAGCATTTT
>.|TRBV30|once|TRBJ2-5
CAWSQGGETQYF
TGTGCCTGGAGTCAGGGGGGAGAGACCCAGTACTTC
>TRBD1|TRBV15|few|TRBJ2-5
CATSSLGGAETQYF
TGTGCCACCAGCAGTCTAGGGGGCGCAGAGACCCAGTACTTC
>.|TRBV6-2/TRBV6-3|.|TRBJ2-1
CASSYGVRTINNEQFF
TGTGCCAGCAGTTACGGGGTCCGGACTATCAACAATGAGCAGTTCTTC
>.|TRBV7-9|.|TRBJ2-1
CASSLGRPNEQFF
TGTGCCAGCAGCTTAGGCAGGCCCAATGAGCAGTTCTTC